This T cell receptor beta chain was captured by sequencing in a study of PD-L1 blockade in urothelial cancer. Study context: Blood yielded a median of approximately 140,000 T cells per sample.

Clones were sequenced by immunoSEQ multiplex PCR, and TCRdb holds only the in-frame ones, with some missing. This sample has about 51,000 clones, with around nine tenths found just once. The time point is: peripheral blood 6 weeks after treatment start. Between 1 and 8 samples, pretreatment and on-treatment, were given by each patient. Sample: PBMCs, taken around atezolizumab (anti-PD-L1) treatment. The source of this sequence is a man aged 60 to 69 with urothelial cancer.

The CDR3 sequence is CASSPGGVDEQYF. In DNA, the CDR3 is TGTGCCAGCTCACCAGGGGGGGTAGACGAGCAGTACTTC. V and J are TRBV18 and TRBJ2-7, with 7 bases fitting TRBD2. The CDR3 is 13 amino acids. Germline V CDR1 and CDR2: KGHSH, LQKENI. With V trimmed by 2 bases and J by 5 bases, 3 bases remained unmatched.